These 17 T cell receptor beta chains were sequenced from one sample in a study of cytomegalovirus exposure and HLA in healthy donors. PCR involved 60 Vbeta and 13 Jbeta primers. Generated by immunoSEQ multiplex PCR, the TCRdb table keeps only in-frame clones and is missing some. The sample shows 35,000 or so clones, 75% to 85% of them seen only once. The sequencing input was PBMCs. Receptors were obtained from a middle-aged woman in good health and CMV-seronegative.

The gene calls are TRBV5-5 and TRBJ2-2; D may be TRBD1 (6 bases). CDR1 is SGHKS and CDR2 is YYEKEE in the germline V gene (reference sequence). The V and J ends lost 0 bases and 4 bases respectively, with 13 bases between them. CDR3 length: 16 amino acids. The CDR3 loop reads CASSLDGGRSTGELFF. In DNA, the CDR3 is TGTGCCAGCAGCTTGGATGGGGGCCGGAGCACCGGGGAGCTGTTTTTT. Full variable domain (outside the CDR3, taken from reference TRBV5-5 and TRBJ2-2): DAGVTQSPTHLIKTRGQQVTLRCSPISGHKSVSWYQQVLGQGPQFIFQYYEKEERGRGNFPDRFSARQFPNYSSELNVNALLLGDSALYLCASSLDGGRSTGELFFGEGSRLTVL.

This chain uses TRBV4-2 with TRBJ2-3; 14 bases match TRBD2. Germline values: CDR1 LGHNA, CDR2 YNFKEQ. This CDR3 contains 16 residues. Germline trimming cut 4 bases from V and 5 bases from J; bases unmatched to any gene: 5. The chain's CDR3 is CASSPHGTSGGDTQYF. Written as DNA, the CDR3 is TGTGCCAGCAGCCCGCATGGGACTAGCGGGGGAGATACGCAGTATTTT.

The chain links TRBV7-2 to TRBJ2-5, with 9 bases matching TRBD2. There are 18 residues in the CDR3. Germline CDR1 is SGHTA and CDR2 is FQGNSA. The trim removed 4 bases at V and 1 base at J, leaving 13 bases unmatched. CDR3: CASSSPGGGGAPQETQYF. In nucleotides, the CDR3 is TGTGCCAGCAGCTCCCCTGGTGGCGGGGGGGCCCCCCAAGAGACCCAGTACTTC.

The rearrangement uses TRBV15 and TRBJ1-5; D unclear. Trimming shortened V by 4 bases and J by 9 bases, and 16 bases separated the two germline ends. The CDR3 has 14 residues. Germline assignment: CDR1 LNHNV and CDR2 YYDKDF (reference sequence). CDR3: CATSNGPRESPQHF. The CDR3 DNA follows: TGTGCCACCAGCAATGGACCCCGGGAATCGCCCCAGCATTTT.

The CDR3 reads CSVEVSPNTEAFF. Written as DNA, the CDR3 is TGCAGCGTTGAAGTCAGTCCGAACACTGAAGCTTTCTTT. This chain links TRBV29-1 with TRBJ1-1; D call uncertain. Trimming took off 1 base at V and 1 base at J, with 7 bases between the two ends. CDR1 SQVTM and CDR2 ANQGSEA come from the germline V gene. This CDR3 is 13 amino acids long.

The J gene is TRBJ1-4, the V gene TRBV18; D is ambiguous. CDR3 length: 14 residues. Trimming left V 2 bases short and J 6 bases short, with 10 bases between. CDR1 and CDR2 from the germline V gene are KGHSH and LQKENI. CDR3 sequence reads: CASSPAGKDEKLFF. The CDR3 bases are TGTGCCAGCTCACCAGCGGGGAAGGATGAAAAACTGTTTTTT. Full variable domain (rest looked up from reference TRBV18 and TRBJ1-4): NAGVMQNPRHLVRRRGQEARLRCSPMKGHSHVYWYRQLPEEGLKFMVYLQKENIIDESGMPKERFSAEFPKEGPSILRIQQVVRGDSAAYFCASSPAGKDEKLFFGSGTQLSVL.

The gene calls are TRBV5-5 and TRBJ1-6; 7 bases line up with TRBD1. CDR3 length: 19 residues. Per germline, CDR1 SGHKS and CDR2 YYEKEE (reference sequence). V was pared by 4 bases and J by 4 bases, with 17 bases of the junction left unmatched. The CDR3 sequence: CASSRQGGSVSTYNSPLHF. DNA of the CDR3: TGTGCCAGCAGCCGACAAGGGGGCTCTGTATCCACTTATAATTCACCCCTCCACTTT. Using reference TRBV5-5 and TRBJ1-6 for the parts outside the CDR3, the full variable domain is DAGVTQSPTHLIKTRGQQVTLRCSPISGHKSVSWYQQVLGQGPQFIFQYYEKEERGRGNFPDRFSARQFPNYSSELNVNALLLGDSALYLCASSRQGGSVSTYNSPLHFGNGTRLTVT.

The chain recombines TRBV10-3 with TRBJ2-1; 10 nucleotides agree with TRBD2. The CDR3 consists of 18 residues. Losses at the gene ends were 7 bases for V and 8 bases for J; bases not matched to a gene: 20. Germline V CDR1 and CDR2: ENHRY, SYGVKD. The CDR3 here is CAIKGRQGASAGGDEQFF. CDR3 coding DNA: TGTGCCATCAAGGGTCGCCAAGGGGCCTCAGCGGGGGGGGATGAGCAGTTCTTC.

This clone was counted only a few times. This is likely a read error, given that the CDR3 carries no conserved phenylalanine or tryptophan at its end. V is TRBV25-1 and J is TRBJ2-7; D perhaps matches TRBD2 (6 bases). Germline V gene lookup returns CDR1 MGHDK and CDR2 SYGVNS. This CDR3 spans 13 amino acids. The V gene lost 4 bases and the J gene lost 2 bases, with 9 bases spanning the gap. DNA for the CDR3: TGTGCCAGCAGTGGCCGGGGGACCTACGAGCAGTACCTC. It encodes CASSGRGTYEQYL.

The rearrangement links TRBV18 to TRBJ2-6, with D maybe TRBD1 (5 bases). Per the germline V gene, CDR1 is KGHSH and CDR2 is LQKENI. The CDR3 is made up of 16 amino acids. Between the trimmed V and J ends, which lost 8 bases and 1 base, there was a span of 15 bases. CDR3 sequence reads: CASTRVLGSGANVLTF. The CDR3 nucleotides read TGTGCCAGCACCAGGGTCCTGGGGTCTGGGGCCAACGTCCTGACTTTC.

The chain links TRBV7-6 to TRBJ2-6; 9 nucleotides agree with TRBD1. The CDR3 length is 17 residues. Germline loops: CDR1 SGHVS, CDR2 FNYEAQ. The J segment lost 2 bases and the V segment lost 2 bases, leaving 4 bases of the junction unmatched. CDR3 region: CASSLRGQGTGANVLTF. For the CDR3, the DNA is TGTGCCAGCAGCTTAAGAGGACAGGGGACTGGGGCCAACGTCCTGACTTTC.

The rearrangement uses TRBV4-2 and TRBJ1-4; D is unclear. V was cut by 1 base and J by 2 bases, with 14 bases left in between. Germline CDR1 LGHNA, CDR2 YNFKEQ. The length of the CDR3 is 17 residues. The CDR3 loop reads CASSQGPQRATNEKLFF. The CDR3 region has the DNA TGTGCCAGCAGCCAAGGTCCACAGAGGGCTACTAATGAAAAACTGTTTTTT.

The chain has TRBV27 and TRBJ2-5; tentative D call: TRBD1 (6 bases). Trimming removed 8 bases at V and 5 bases at J, with 18 bases between. Germline-derived CDR1 and CDR2 are MNHEY and SMNVEV (reference sequence). CDR3 length equals 14 residues. In DNA, the CDR3 is TGTGCCAGCGGAGTCAACAGGGCGAGGGAGACCCAGTACTTC. As protein: CASGVNRARETQYF.

This clone has a single count. V and J are TRBV5-6 and TRBJ1-4, with 7 bases lining up with TRBD1. In germline, CDR1 is SGHDT, CDR2 YYEEEE. The CDR3 covers 16 residues. Unmatched junction bases numbered 9, after V lost 3 bases and J lost 4 bases. The CDR3, as DNA: TGTGCCAGCAGCTCGCCGGGACAGTCGCTTAATGAAAAACTGTTTTTT. Protein sequence: CASSSPGQSLNEKLFF. Full variable domain (rest looked up from reference TRBV5-6 and TRBJ1-4): DAGVTQSPTHLIKTRGQQVTLRCSPKSGHDTVSWYQQALGQGPQFIFQYYEEEERQRGNFPDRFSGHQFPNYSSELNVNALLLGDSALYLCASSSPGQSLNEKLFFGSGTQLSVL.

This rearrangement joins TRBV6-1 to TRBJ2-7; TRBD1 aligns across 7 bases. Germline loops: CDR1 MNHNS, CDR2 SASEGT. V gave up 1 base and J gave up 2 bases; unmatched junction bases: 5. CDR3 length: 15 residues. CDR3 in DNA: TGTGCCAGCAGTGAAGGTGGGACAGTAACCTACGAGCAGTACGTC. Translation gives CASSEGGTVTYEQYV.

The chain carries TRBV7-6 and TRBJ1-2; 7 bases agree with TRBD1. The germline V gene has CDR1 SGHVS and CDR2 FNYEAQ. With 5 bases clipped from V and 4 bases from J, the junction kept 7 bases outside the gene matches. The CDR3 spans 14 residues. The CDR3 nucleotides read TGTGCCAGCAGCACCGGGGACAGCTCCTATGGCTACACCTTC. Protein product: CASSTGDSSYGYTF.

This clone has a handful of counts. This chain uses TRBV27 with TRBJ1-1; 9 bases are shared with TRBD1. The CDR3 consists of 15 residues. Germline V gene sequence: CDR1 MNHEY, CDR2 SMNVEV (reference sequence). Germline trimming cut 5 bases from V and 3 bases from J; bases unmatched to any gene: 7. The CDR3 reads CASSPRQGVDTEAFF. The CDR3 region has the DNA TGTGCCAGCAGTCCTCGACAGGGGGTGGACACTGAAGCTTTCTTT.